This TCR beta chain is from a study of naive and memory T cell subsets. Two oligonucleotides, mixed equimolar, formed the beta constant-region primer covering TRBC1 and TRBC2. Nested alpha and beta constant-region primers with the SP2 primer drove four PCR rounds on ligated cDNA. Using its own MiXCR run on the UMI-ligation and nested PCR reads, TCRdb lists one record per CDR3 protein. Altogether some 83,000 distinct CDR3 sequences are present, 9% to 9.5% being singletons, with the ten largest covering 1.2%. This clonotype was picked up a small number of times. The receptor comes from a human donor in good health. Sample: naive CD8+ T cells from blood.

The CDR3: CSARQGEYSDTQYF. The CDR3 nucleotides are TGCAGTGCCAGACAGGGGGAGTATTCAGATACGCAGTATTTT. This chain uses TRBV20-1 with TRBJ2-3; the match to TRBD1 covers 9 bases. Germline loops: CDR1 DFQATT, CDR2 SNEGSKA (reference sequence). The CDR3 has 14 amino acids. With 6 bases clipped from V and 4 bases from J, the junction kept 8 bases outside the gene matches.